This passage covers 19 T cell receptor beta chains from one sample sequenced in a study of response to subunit inactivated influenza vaccine. Via MiXCR, TCRdb re-called the RT-PCR reads, giving one row per CDR3 protein. The sample has about 700,000 distinct CDR3 sequences, 14% seen once. The sample here was PBMCs from blood, taken 14 days before vaccination. The receptors here all came from a man in his fifties who received an inactivated influenza vaccine.

The gene calls are TRBV7-9 and TRBJ1-3, with D uncertain. Germline V gives CDR1 SEHNR, CDR2 FQNEAQ (reference sequence). V was cut by 1 base and J by 0 bases, with 10 bases left in between. CDR3 length: 16 residues. The CDR3 spells CASSLDPGYSGNTIYF. The CDR3 DNA reads as TGTGCCAGCAGCTTAGATCCGGGGTACTCTGGAAACACCATATATTTT.

CDR3 nucleotides: TGTGCCAGCAGTGAATATGTTGGCGGAGGGAACACCGGGGAGCTGTTTTTT. This translates into CASSEYVGGGNTGELFF. The chain joins TRBV25-1 to TRBJ2-2; TRBD2 might be the D (5 bases). Trimming stripped 0 bases from V and 1 base from J, with 12 bases between. The CDR3 consists of 17 residues. CDR1 is MGHDK and CDR2 is SYGVNS in the germline V gene. Filled out from reference TRBV25-1 and TRBJ2-2, the complete variable domain reads EADIYQTPRYLVIGTGKKITLECSQTMGHDKMYWYQQDPGMELHLIHYSYGVNSTEKGDLSSESTVSRIRTEHFPLTLESARPSHTSQYLCASSEYVGGGNTGELFFGEGSRLTVL.

A few counts support this clonotype. The V and J genes are TRBV11-1 and TRBJ2-1; the D gene could be TRBD1 or TRBD2 (5 bases each). V was pared by 5 bases and J by 1 base, with 15 bases between. CDR3 length equals 16 residues. CDR1 and CDR2 (germline): SGHAT, FQDESV (reference sequence). DNA of the CDR3: TGTGCCAGCAGCGAGGGGTTAGCGCCGTCCTACAATGAGCAGTTCTTC. Its protein is CASSEGLAPSYNEQFF.

This clonotype was counted between two and nine times. The chain joins TRBV29-1 to TRBJ1-5; D is possibly TRBD1 (5 bases). V lost 4 bases and J 2 bases, leaving 9 bases between the germline ends. The germline V gene encodes CDR1 SQVTM and CDR2 ANQGSEA. There are 13 residues in the CDR3. CDR3 nucleotides: TGCAGCGTTGGGGGGGACGGCAATCAGCCCCAGCATTTT. Translating it yields CSVGGDGNQPQHF. The variable domain in full, with the rest retrieved from reference TRBV29-1 and TRBJ1-5, is SAVISQKPSRDICQRGTSLTIQCQVDSQVTMMFWYRQQPGQSLTLIATANQGSEATYESGFVIDKFPISRPNLTFSTLTVSNMSPEDSSIYLCSVGGDGNQPQHFGDGTRLSIL.

For the CDR3, the DNA is TGTGCCAGCAGCCCTCGTGACCCGGGACAGGGGGCATTCGGGGAGCTGTTTTTT. Protein product: CASSPRDPGQGAFGELFF. The gene calls are TRBV7-8 and TRBJ2-2; TRBD1 agrees at 12 bases. Germline CDR1 and CDR2: SGHVS and FQNEAQ. Unmatched junction bases numbered 14, after V lost 5 bases and J lost 7 bases. This CDR3 contains 18 residues.

This clonotype appeared a few times. The J gene is TRBJ2-3, the V gene TRBV7-2, with D unresolved. The V end was cut by 2 bases, the J end by 1 base, with 13 bases between. This CDR3 has 16 amino acids. Germline V CDR1 and CDR2: SGHTA, FQGNSA. The CDR3 coding sequence is TGTGCCAGCAGCTTAAATTGGGTGTCGGGCACAGATACGCAGTATTTT. Protein sequence: CASSLNWVSGTDTQYF. The complete variable domain, with remaining parts taken from reference TRBV7-2 and TRBJ2-3, reads GAGVSQSPSNKVTEKGKDVELRCDPISGHTALYWYRQSLGQGLEFLIYFQGNSAPDKSGLPSDRFSAERTGGSVSTLTIQRTQQEDSAVYLCASSLNWVSGTDTQYFGPGTRLTVL.

This clonotype appeared many times. The rearrangement uses TRBV6-1 and TRBJ2-7; 8 nucleotides line up with TRBD1. The germline CDR1 and CDR2 sequences are MNHNS and SASEGT. V was clipped by 7 bases and J by 3 bases; unmatched bases: 8. This CDR3 has 14 residues. CDR3 DNA sequence: TGTGCCAGCACCCCTGGACAGGGAATCTACGAGCAGTACTTC. This translates into CASTPGQGIYEQYF.

The chain carries TRBV20-1 and TRBJ1-1; D perhaps matches TRBD1 (6 bases). The CDR3 is 15 amino acids. Trimming took off 3 bases at V and 3 bases at J, with 17 bases between the two ends. Germline-derived CDR1 and CDR2 are DFQATT and SNEGSKA (reference sequence). The CDR3 bases are TGCAGTGCTAGTAGTGGGGGCCAAAGGGACACTGAAGCTTTCTTT. Amino acids: CSASSGGQRDTEAFF.

This clonotype was detected ten times or more. The V and J genes are TRBV28 and TRBJ2-5; no clear D gene. CDR1 and CDR2 from the germline V gene are MDHEN and SYDVKM. There are 13 residues in the CDR3. V was pared by 2 bases and J by 2 bases, with 6 bases between. The chain's CDR3 is CASSLQAQETQYF. The DNA of the CDR3 is TGTGCCAGCAGTTTACAGGCGCAAGAGACCCAGTACTTC. Based on the CDR3 plus reference TRBV28 and TRBJ2-5, the full variable domain is DVKVTQSSRYLVKRTGEKVFLECVQDMDHENMFWYRQDPGLGLRLIYFSYDVKMKEKGDIPEGYSVSREKKERFSLILESASTNQTSMYLCASSLQAQETQYFGPGTRLLVL.

This clonotype was counted between two and nine times. Here the CDR3 reads CAIMGQGAGEQYF. CDR3 coding DNA: TGTGCCATCATGGGACAGGGGGCGGGCGAGCAGTACTTC. V and J are TRBV10-3 and TRBJ2-7, with 12 bases fitting TRBD1. The CDR3 totals 13 residues. Germline CDR1 ENHRY, CDR2 SYGVKD. Trimming took 7 bases from V and 6 from J; bases not matched to a gene: 4.

This sequence joins TRBV27 and TRBJ2-3; weak D call: TRBD2 (6 bases). V was clipped by 7 bases and J by 6 bases, with 20 bases between them. Germline values: CDR1 MNHEY, CDR2 SMNVEV (reference sequence). The CDR3 covers 15 residues. CDR3 in DNA: TGTGCCAGCACCGGAAGGCGGGGCACTGGGGATACGCAGTATTTT. It codes for CASTGRRGTGDTQYF.

In regard to this clonotype: At one end the junction does not follow the germline gene, possibly because of a read error. The chain carries TRBV5-1 and TRBJ1-2; 8 positions agree with TRBD1. Germline V gives CDR1 SGHRS, CDR2 YFSETQ. This CDR3 has 15 residues. The CDR3 is CVSSFRDRSPYGYTF. Here the CDR3 DNA reads TGCGTCAGCAGCTTCCGGGACAGGAGTCCCTATGGCTACACCTTC.

This clonotype was counted only a few times. This rearrangement joins TRBV20-1 to TRBJ2-5; no clear D gene. The CDR3 is made up of 13 amino acids. Germline CDR1 is DFQATT and CDR2 is SNEGSKA (reference sequence). The V and J ends lost 3 bases and 0 bases respectively, with 8 bases between them. The CDR3 loop is CSARSTHQETQYF. The CDR3 nucleotides are TGCAGTGCTAGGTCGACACACCAAGAGACCCAGTACTTC.

This clonotype has more than one count but fewer than ten. The chain combines TRBV19 with TRBJ2-1; 7 bases map to TRBD1. CDR1 is LNHDA and CDR2 is SQIVND in the germline V gene (reference sequence). V shed 3 bases and J 6 bases; nucleotides not matched to a gene: 8. The CDR3 extends over 15 amino acids. In nucleotides, the CDR3 is TGTGCCAGTAGTATCCAGAGGACAGGCGGCAATGAGCAGTTCTTC. It specifies CASSIQRTGGNEQFF.

This clonotype was observed a handful of times. The chain couples TRBV5-5 to TRBJ2-7; 7 positions agree with TRBD1. The CDR3 consists of 17 residues. The V segment lost 0 bases and the J segment 2 bases; nucleotides outside the gene matches: 11. In germline, CDR1 is SGHKS, CDR2 YYEKEE (reference sequence). The CDR3 reads CASSLVVLVTGTYEQYF. The CDR3 coding sequence is TGTGCCAGCAGCTTGGTGGTTTTGGTGACAGGGACCTACGAGCAGTACTTC. Variable domain in full (rest from reference TRBV5-5 and TRBJ2-7): DAGVTQSPTHLIKTRGQQVTLRCSPISGHKSVSWYQQVLGQGPQFIFQYYEKEERGRGNFPDRFSARQFPNYSSELNVNALLLGDSALYLCASSLVVLVTGTYEQYFGPGTRLTVT.

The V call is TRBV3-1, the J call TRBJ2-1; 13 nucleotides match TRBD2. This CDR3 is built from 16 residues. The germline V gene encodes CDR1 LGHDT and CDR2 YNNKEL (reference sequence). The trim removed 3 bases at V and 6 bases at J, leaving 5 bases unmatched. The DNA for the CDR3 is TGTGCCAGCAGCCATCGACTAGCGGGGGGCCCCAATGAGCAGTTCTTC. It specifies CASSHRLAGGPNEQFF.

V gene TRBV7-9 combines with J gene TRBJ2-7; possible D gene TRBD2, 5 bases. V lost 1 base, J lost 0 bases, and 16 bases lay in between. Germline CDR1 SEHNR, CDR2 FQNEAQ (reference sequence). This CDR3 has 17 residues. CDR3 sequence reads: CASSLVLRGSGSYEQYF. For the CDR3, the DNA is TGTGCCAGCAGCTTAGTTTTACGGGGATCGGGCTCCTACGAGCAGTACTTC.

The chain joins TRBV4-3 to TRBJ2-2; D tentatively fits TRBD1 or TRBD2 (5 bases each). Trimming took 1 base from V and 4 from J, leaving 10 bases between them. Germline V CDR1 and CDR2: LGHNA, YSLEER. The CDR3 is 15 amino acids. CDR3 sequence reads: CASSQVLGTTGELFF. The CDR3 nucleotides are TGCGCCAGCAGCCAAGTTCTCGGGACCACCGGGGAGCTGTTTTTT.

The J gene is TRBJ2-7, the V gene TRBV15; maybe TRBD1 (6 bases). The germline V gene has CDR1 LNHNV and CDR2 YYDKDF (reference sequence). Trimming removed 1 base at V and 6 bases at J, with 13 bases between. The CDR3 length is 14 residues. CDR3 region: CATSRGTVGREQYF. The CDR3 DNA reads TGTGCCACCAGCAGAGGGACAGTCGGACGCGAGCAGTACTTC.